The 6 T cell receptor beta chains listed next were all sequenced from one sample in a study of T cell responses to AZD1222 COVID-19 vaccine. Sequenced by immunoSEQ multiplex PCR; TCRdb stores in-frame clones only, minus some. The sample lists over 65,000 clones; roughly 90% were seen once. Sequenced here: peripheral blood, sampled 28 days after the second AZD1222 dose. The source of these receptors is an adult who received the AZD1222 COVID-19 vaccine.

V is TRBV11-2 and J is TRBJ1-3; weak D call: TRBD1 (5 bases). Per germline, CDR1 SGHAT and CDR2 FQNNGV. V was cut by 0 bases and J by 2 bases, with 8 bases left in between. CDR3 size: 15 residues. This chain's CDR3 is CASSLEDRPGNTIYF. The CDR3 nucleotides are TGTGCCAGCAGCTTAGAAGACAGACCTGGAAACACCATATATTTT.

The chain carries TRBV14 and TRBJ2-3; 7 bases map to TRBD1. CDR3 length: 16 amino acids. V shed 4 bases, J shed 0 bases, and the junction held 7 bases outside the gene matches. CDR1 and CDR2 from the germline V gene are SGHDN and FVKESK. The DNA of the CDR3 is TGTGCCAGCAGCCGAACTCCAGGGGGAAGCACAGATACGCAGTATTTT. Amino acids: CASSRTPGGSTDTQYF.

This CDR3 is CASSRVQGFGTDTQYF. The CDR3 DNA sequence: TGTGCCAGCAGCCGTGTACAGGGTTTCGGCACAGATACGCAGTATTTT. The rearrangement joins TRBV7-8 to TRBJ2-3; maybe TRBD1 (6 bases). The germline V gene has CDR1 SGHVS and CDR2 FQNEAQ. This CDR3 contains 16 residues. V gave up 5 bases and J gave up 1 base, with 16 bases separating them. The full variable domain, in which reference TRBV7-8 and TRBJ2-3 provide the parts outside the CDR3, is GAGVSQSPRYKVAKRGQDVALRCDPISGHVSLFWYQQALGQGPEFLTYFQNEAQLDKSGLPSDRFFAERPEGSVSTLKIQRTQQEDSAVYLCASSRVQGFGTDTQYFGPGTRLTVL.

In its sample, this clone was seen once. The chain joins TRBV6-5 to TRBJ2-5, with 9 bases that match TRBD1. V lost 4 bases and J lost 5; bases outside the gene matches: 8. Germline assignment: CDR1 MNHEY and CDR2 SVGAGI. There are 15 residues in the CDR3. The CDR3 nucleotides read TGTGCCAGCAGTTCAGAGACAGGGGGTTCGGAGACCCAGTACTTC. Protein sequence: CASSSETGGSETQYF.

The chain carries TRBV25-1 and TRBJ2-3; D gene uncertain. The V gene lost 7 bases and the J gene lost 0 bases, with 8 bases spanning the gap. Germline CDR1 and CDR2: MGHDK and SYGVNS. This CDR3 contains 13 residues. The DNA of the CDR3 is TGTGCCAGCACCCTGACTAGCACAGATACGCAGTATTTT. Translating it yields CASTLTSTDTQYF.

The CDR3 loop is CASSTRVTHRNSPLHF. The CDR3 bases are TGTGCCAGCAGCACCCGAGTGACTCATCGGAATTCACCCCTCCACTTT. The chain uses TRBV11-2 and TRBJ1-6; D remains unclear. Trimming left V 5 bases short and J 7 bases short, with 18 bases between. The V gene's germline CDR1 is SGHAT and CDR2 FQNNGV. The CDR3 is 16 amino acids.